Listed here is a single T cell receptor beta chain. Its antigen is not identified. This CDR3 has 14 residues. Germline V CDR1 and CDR2: GTSNPN, SVGIG (reference sequence). After removal of 1 base from V and 13 bases from J, the junction contained 9 bases not matched to a gene. The data belong to a study of immune evolution from preneoplasia to lung adenocarcinoma. Findings and limits, study-wide: Normal lung had the highest top T cell clone frequencies. Later-stage lesions appeared to have more T cells, more diversity, less clonality.

Here immunoSEQ multiplex PCR was the method, and the copy in TCRdb shows in-frame clones only, minus some. The sample holds around 5,000 clones, around 73% seen once. This sequence originates from a person over 45 with lung adenocarcinoma. The rearrangement links TRBV30 to TRBJ2-1; TRBD2 aligns across 11 bases. The sample consisted of FFPE normal lung tissue adjacent to the tumor. Here the CDR3 reads CAWSGLAGGPIQFF. In DNA, the CDR3 is TGTGCCTGGAGTGGGCTAGCGGGAGGCCCTATCCAGTTCTTC.